The 17 T cell receptor beta chains reported below all come from one sample, sequenced in a study of blood T cell repertoires in COVID-19. Sequencing was performed with immunoSEQ multiplex PCR; in TCRdb, only in-frame clones are kept and a portion is missing. Of some 150,000 clones in the sample, less than 90% were seen once. Sequencing was performed on PBMCs or T cells enriched from blood (not recorded which). The receptors were gathered from a human donor with acute COVID-19. The donor label of this sample is uncertain.

The genes are TRBV6-6 and TRBJ2-2; 7 nucleotides line up with TRBD1. Germline V gives CDR1 MNHNY, CDR2 SVGAGI (reference sequence). This CDR3 has 13 residues. The junction had 4 bases not matched to a gene; V was cut back by 6 bases and J by 6 bases. Here the CDR3 DNA reads TGTGCCAGCAGGGGACAGTTCGCCGGGGAGCTGTTTTTT. Protein sequence: CASRGQFAGELFF.

The rearrangement links TRBV5-5 to TRBJ1-4, with D possibly matching TRBD1 (5 bases). V shed 0 bases and J shed 5 bases, with 11 bases lying between them. The germline CDR1 and CDR2 sequences are SGHKS and YYEKEE (reference sequence). There are 15 residues in the CDR3. Here the CDR3 reads CASSLVQGRNEKLFF. CDR3 bases: TGTGCCAGCAGCTTGGTGCAGGGCCGGAATGAAAAACTGTTTTTT.

V gene TRBV27 combines with J gene TRBJ2-7; weak D call: TRBD1 (5 bases). Per the germline V gene, CDR1 is MNHEY and CDR2 is SMNVEV (reference sequence). With 3 bases removed from V and 3 bases from J, the gap between germline ends came to 9 bases. The CDR3 spans 13 residues. This chain's CDR3 is CASSFQGSYEQYF. The DNA of the CDR3 is TGTGCCAGCAGTTTCCAGGGTAGCTACGAGCAGTACTTC.

The chain joins TRBV27 to TRBJ2-6; D perhaps matches TRBD2 (5 bases). The germline V gene encodes CDR1 MNHEY and CDR2 SMNVEV (reference sequence). V dropped 2 bases and J dropped 1 base, with 12 bases sitting between them. The CDR3 is 17 amino acids. The CDR3 region has the DNA TGTGCCAGCAGTTTAAGAGGATGGGAGTCTGGGGCCAACGTCCTGACTTTC. It translates to CASSLRGWESGANVLTF.

This chain joins TRBV6-1 and TRBJ2-7; TRBD2 matches 8 bases. The CDR3 covers 14 residues. Unmatched junction bases numbered 3, after V lost 1 base and J lost 4 bases. The germline CDR1 and CDR2 sequences are MNHNS and SASEGT. CDR3: CASSEVTGGYEQYF. The DNA for the CDR3 is TGTGCCAGCAGTGAAGTTACGGGGGGGTACGAGCAGTACTTC.

The V call is TRBV7-9, the J call TRBJ2-7, with D perhaps matching TRBD2 (6 bases). Germline assignment: CDR1 SEHNR and CDR2 FQNEAQ (reference sequence). The V and J ends lost 5 bases and 4 bases respectively, with 9 bases between them. The CDR3 consists of 12 residues. CDR3 loop: CASSRDLYEQYF. In nucleotides, the CDR3 is TGTGCCAGCAGCAGGGACTTGTACGAGCAGTACTTC.

This chain connects TRBV5-5 to TRBJ2-7; 7 bases are shared with TRBD1. Germline lookup yields CDR1 SGHKS and CDR2 YYEKEE (reference sequence). The CDR3 runs to 12 residues. V lost 2 bases, J lost 4 bases, and 0 bases stayed unmatched. CDR3 sequence: CASSLQGYEQYF. In DNA, the CDR3 is TGTGCCAGCAGCTTACAGGGGTACGAGCAGTACTTC. The entire variable domain, with the rest obtained from reference TRBV5-5 and TRBJ2-7, is as follows: DAGVTQSPTHLIKTRGQQVTLRCSPISGHKSVSWYQQVLGQGPQFIFQYYEKEERGRGNFPDRFSARQFPNYSSELNVNALLLGDSALYLCASSLQGYEQYFGPGTRLTVT.

This chain joins TRBV23-1 and TRBJ1-5; D remains unclear. TRBV23-1 is flagged as an ORF with uncertain function. This CDR3 is built from 11 residues. The V end lost 9 bases, the J end lost 7 bases, and 10 bases lay between the germline ends. CDR3 nucleotides: TGCGCCAGGCCAGTATCCCAGCCCCAGCATTTT. Its translation is CARPVSQPQHF.

The rearrangement joins TRBV3-1 (or the pseudogene TRBV3-2) to TRBJ2-7, with 7 bases aligning to TRBD1. The CDR3 covers 13 residues. CDR1 and CDR2 (germline): LGHDT, YNNKEL (reference sequence). V shed 6 bases and J 2 bases; nucleotides not matched to a gene: 4. CDR3 sequence: CASSLQGAYEQYF. In nucleotides, the CDR3 is TGTGCCAGCAGTCTCCAGGGGGCCTACGAGCAGTACTTC.

The rearrangement joins TRBV19 to TRBJ1-1; a weak D match, TRBD1 (6 bases). Germline V gene data show CDR1 as LNHDA and CDR2 as SQIVND (reference sequence). CDR3 size: 12 residues. V was trimmed by 9 bases and J by 1 base, leaving 9 bases between them. For the CDR3, the DNA is TGTGCCAGCGAACAGGGGAACACTGAAGCTTTCTTT. Its translation is CASEQGNTEAFF.

The CDR3 DNA sequence: TGTGCCAGCAGTTCCCGACAGGGCCTTAGATACGAGCAGTACTTC. This codes for CASSSRQGLRYEQYF. The chain uses TRBV27 and TRBJ2-7, with 7 bases fitting TRBD1. V dropped 4 bases and J dropped 4; count of bases not matched to a gene: 10. The germline V gene has CDR1 MNHEY and CDR2 SMNVEV (reference sequence). This CDR3 region has 15 residues.

The chain carries TRBV2 and TRBJ2-3; D gene ambiguous. Looked up from germline, CDR1 is SNHLY and CDR2 is FYNNEI. The CDR3 is 14 amino acids. V lost 1 base to trimming and J lost 2 bases, with 7 bases between them. For the CDR3, the DNA is TGTGCCAGCAGTGAAGGGGCCTTCACAGATACGCAGTATTTT. The encoded protein is CASSEGAFTDTQYF.

The chain links TRBV2 to TRBJ2-7, with a weak D call TRBD1 (6 bases). In germline, CDR1 is SNHLY, CDR2 FYNNEI. V gave up 4 bases and J gave up 5 bases, with 27 bases separating them. The CDR3 spans 18 residues. The CDR3 bases are TGTGCCAGCAGTGGCCTTCCTGTACAGGGTAAGGACACTAACGAGCAGTACTTC. Translating gives CASSGLPVQGKDTNEQYF.

A word on this clone: The sample contains more than one DNA sequence encoding this CDR3. The V call is TRBV7-9, the J call TRBJ2-7, with D possibly being TRBD2 (7 bases). V lost 2 bases and J 1 base, leaving 12 bases between the germline ends. The CDR3 covers 15 residues. CDR1 SEHNR and CDR2 FQNEAQ come from the germline V gene (reference sequence). The CDR3 sequence: CASSLSGGASYEQYF. CDR3 DNA: TGTGCCAGCAGCTTATCTGGGGGGGCTTCCTACGAGCAGTACTTC. The variable domain in full, completed from reference TRBV7-9 and TRBJ2-7, reads DTGVSQNPRHKITKRGQNVTFRCDPISEHNRLYWYRQTLGQGPEFLTYFQNEAQLEKSRLLSDRFSAERPKGSFSTLEIQRTEQGDSAMYLCASSLSGGASYEQYFGPGTRLTVT.

The chain carries TRBV7-3 and TRBJ2-3; weak D call: TRBD2 (6 bases). The CDR3 runs 15 residues. Germline CDR1 reads SGHTA; CDR2 reads FQGTGA. Trimming shortened V by 5 bases and J by 0 bases, and 12 bases separated the two germline ends. The CDR3 reads CASSLVGGSTDTQYF. CDR3 sequence (DNA): TGTGCCAGCAGCCTAGTGGGGGGTAGCACAGATACGCAGTATTTT.

CDR3 DNA: TGTGCCAGCAGCTTAGGGCGGGGGACGAGAAAAAATGAGCAGTTCTTC. Protein sequence: CASSLGRGTRKNEQFF. The rearrangement links TRBV11-2 to TRBJ2-1, with 7 bases aligning to TRBD2. The CDR3 runs 16 residues. V was clipped by 1 base and J by 7 bases; unmatched bases: 10. From germline, CDR1 is SGHAT and CDR2 FQNNGV. The variable domain in full, with the rest retrieved from reference TRBV11-2 and TRBJ2-1, is EAGVAQSPRYKIIEKRQSVAFWCNPISGHATLYWYQQILGQGPKLLIQFQNNGVVDDSQLPKDRFSAERLKGVDSTLKIQPAKLEDSAVYLCASSLGRGTRKNEQFFGPGTRLTVL.

Concerning this clone itself: A read error may produce the germline difference seen at one junction end. This chain connects TRBV7-9 to TRBJ2-3; 11 bases map to TRBD2. Germline V gene lookup returns CDR1 SEHNR and CDR2 FQNEAQ (reference sequence). CDR3 size: 15 residues. CDR3 sequence (DNA): TGTGCCAGCAGCCTAGCGGGGGGAAACACAGATACGCAGTATTTT. As protein: CASSLAGGNTDTQYF.